This T cell receptor (beta chain) was documented in a study of blood T cells in healthy people across ages. Overall study results and limits: Per million T cells, TCR beta diversity dropped roughly linearly as age increased. Total diversity from one million sequenced T cells was likely underestimated. Both naive CD4+ cell counts and diversity were greater in long-lived donors than in aged donors.

From germline, CDR1 is MGHDK and CDR2 SYGVNS. There are 17 residues in the CDR3. Next came a second PCR, run for roughly 6 to 11 cycles, which used a sample-barcoded 5' primer along with a J-beta primer mix. In TCRdb, the 5' RACE reads were re-called with MiXCR into one record per CDR3 protein. The sample consists of 600,000 to 800,000 distinct CDR3 sequences, under 25% of them appearing once. To note about this clonotype: Its cognate antigen is unknown. One end of the junction fails to match germline, which may point to a read error.

The clonotype originates from a man between 65 and 80 years old in good health. The sequenced sample consisted of blood. The chain links TRBV25-1 to TRBJ2-3; D unclear. CDR3 DNA sequence: TGTGCCAGCGGTGAAAGTTGGGGTCGGGCGCACACAGATACGCAGTATTTT. Protein: CASGESWGRAHTDTQYF. The full variable domain, completed using reference TRBV25-1 and TRBJ2-3, is EADIYQTPRYLVIGTGKKITLECSQTMGHDKMYWYQQDPGMELHLIHYSYGVNSTEKGDLSSESTVSRIRTEHFPLTLESARPSHTSQYLCASGESWGRAHTDTQYFGPGTRLTVL.